Listed below are T cell receptor beta chains from one sample, sequenced in a study of vaccination effects on CD4 cells after COVID-19. These receptors' antigens are unknown. Assay: immunoSEQ multiplex PCR; the TCRdb copy retains only in-frame clones and omits some. The sample lists some 70,000 clones, 80% occurring once. This sample comprised CD4+ T cells from PBMCs cultured with SARS-CoV-2 spike peptides, obtained before COVID-19 vaccination. Source of these receptors: a human donor who received a COVID-19 vaccine. Both conserved end residues are part of each CDR3. D genes are given only for firm matches. Clone size is given for some rows only: seen once, a few or many times, or a class if the clone is expanded.

>.|TRBJ2-6|.|13|TRBV6-5
TGTGCCTCGGGGGCCTCTGGGGCCAACGTCCTGACTTTC
CASGASGANVLTF
>TRBD1|TRBJ1-6|.|16|TRBV10-3
TGTGCCATCAGTGAGTCACCGGGACAGGACAATTCACCCCTCCACTTT
CAISESPGQDNSPLHF
>TRBD1|TRBJ1-2|few|15|TRBV19
TGTGCCAGTAGTATGGGACAGGGGTCTAACTATGGCTACACCTTC
CASSMGQGSNYGYTF
>TRBD1|TRBJ1-1|.|13|TRBV28
TGTGCCAGCAGTTCCCTGACAGGGCTTGAAGCTTTCTTT
CASSSLTGLEAFF
>.|TRBJ2-3|.|16|TRBV7-9
TGTGCCAGCAGCTGGACCGCCGGGCGAGGGACAGATACGCAGTATTTT
CASSWTAGRGTDTQYF
>.|TRBJ2-1|.|13|TRBV7-2
TGTGCCAGCAGCTTAGCGATAGGGAATGAGCAGTTCTTC
CASSLAIGNEQFF
>TRBD1|TRBJ1-5|.|16|TRBV24-1
TGTGCCACCAGTGACCAGAGGACAGGGGTCAATCAGCCCCAGCATTTT
CATSDQRTGVNQPQHF
>TRBD2|TRBJ2-2|once|17|TRBV29-1
TGCAGCGTTGAAGGACGAGCGCGGGGGGGCACCACCGGGGAGCTGTTTTTT
CSVEGRARGGTTGELFF
>.|TRBJ2-3|.|14|TRBV24-1
TGTGCCACCAGCGGGACCGAGGGAACAGATACGCAGTATTTT
CATSGTEGTDTQYF
>.|TRBJ2-6|.|15|TRBV4-1
TGCGCCAGCAGCCAGGAAGCCTCTGGGGCCAACGTCCTGACTTTC
CASSQEASGANVLTF
>.|TRBJ2-2|.|14|TRBV18
TGTGCCAGCTCACCAGGGATAGACACCGGGGAGCTGTTTTTT
CASSPGIDTGELFF
>.|TRBJ1-2|.|11|TRBV12-3/TRBV12-4
TGTGCCAGCAGTTTGAGGAGTGGCTACACCTTC
CASSLRSGYTF
>.|TRBJ1-6|few|14|TRBV30
TGTGCCTGGAGCGTTGTGGGTACGAATTCACCCCTCCACTTT
CAWSVVGTNSPLHF
>.|TRBJ1-1|.|14|TRBV5-1
TGCGCCAGCGGGTTAGACAGTTTGAACACTGAAGCTTTCTTT
CASGLDSLNTEAFF
>TRBD2|TRBJ2-2|.|16|TRBV7-3
TGTGCCAGCAGCCTTGGACTAGCGGGGGGCCCCGGGGAGCTGTTTTTT
CASSLGLAGGPGELFF
>TRBD1|TRBJ1-2|.|14|TRBV10-3
TGTGCCATCAGTGATTTGACAGGGGGCACTGGCTACACCTTC
CAISDLTGGTGYTF
>.|TRBJ2-1|.|12|TRBV6-6
TGTGCCAGCAGGGGGACGGGGAATGAGCAGTTCTTC
CASRGTGNEQFF
>.|TRBJ1-1|.|13|TRBV11-3
TGTGCCAGCAGCTTAGCCTCCGTCACTGAAGCTTTCTTT
CASSLASVTEAFF
>.|TRBJ1-5|.|15|TRBV7-3
TGTGCCAGCAGCTTAGAGGGCAGATCCAATCAGCCCCAGCATTTT
CASSLEGRSNQPQHF
>.|TRBJ1-2|.|16|TRBV5-6
TGTGCCAGCAGCTTGTCCGACAGGCGTTTTATTTATGGCTACACCTTC
CASSLSDRRFIYGYTF
>.|TRBJ1-5|.|13|TRBV6-5
TGTGCCAGCATTCCAGGGTACAATCAGCCCCAGCATTTT
CASIPGYNQPQHF
>.|TRBJ2-5|.|15|TRBV6-5
TGTGCCAGCACCCAAATTACAGGGCCTCGGGAGACCCAGTACTTC
CASTQITGPRETQYF
>.|TRBJ2-4|.|12|TRBV2
TGTGCCAGCAGTGAACGGGGGAACATTCAGTACTTC
CASSERGNIQYF
>.|TRBJ1-2|.|13|TRBV12-3/TRBV12-4
TGTGCCAGCAGCCCTAGGGGTGTATATGGCTACACCTTC
CASSPRGVYGYTF
>.|TRBJ1-2|.|15|TRBV6-2/TRBV6-3
TGTGCCAGCAGTTACGGGCGGATAGCTAACTATGGCTACACCTTC
CASSYGRIANYGYTF
>.|TRBJ1-6|.|14|TRBV6-5
TGTGCCAGCAGCACCGACCCGGGGCACTCACCCCTCCACTTT
CASSTDPGHSPLHF
>TRBD1|TRBJ1-2|.|14|TRBV2
TGTGCCAGCAGTATAGGACAGGGGTCCTATGGCTACACCTTC
CASSIGQGSYGYTF
>.|TRBJ1-1|.|13|TRBV10-2
TGCGCCAGCAGTGAAGGCGCAGGGAGAAAAGCTTTCTTT
CASSEGAGRKAFF
>TRBD2|TRBJ2-4|.|17|TRBV7-8
TGTGCCAGCAGCTTCTCGCTAGCGGGGGGGCCGGGAAACATTCAGTACTTC
CASSFSLAGGPGNIQYF
>.|TRBJ2-3|.|14|TRBV18
TGTGCCAGCTCACCACCGCAGAGCACAGATACGCAGTATTTT
CASSPPQSTDTQYF
>TRBD1|TRBJ1-1|.|13|TRBV3-1/TRBV3-2
TGTGCCAGCAGCCAACAGGGGGTCGCTGAAGCTTTCTTT
CASSQQGVAEAFF
>.|TRBJ1-2|.|13|TRBV9
TGTGCCAGCAGCGTAGGCCAGGGTGGAGGCTACACCTTC
CASSVGQGGGYTF
>TRBD2|TRBJ2-3|.|15|TRBV29-1
TGCAGTGACGGAAACTGGGAGCGGGGGGTAGATACGCAGTATTTT
CSDGNWERGVDTQYF
>.|TRBJ2-3|.|13|TRBV5-1
TGCGCCAGCAGCTCAACAGGGACAGATACGCAGTATTTT
CASSSTGTDTQYF
>TRBD1|TRBJ2-1|.|15|TRBV5-4
TGTGCCAGCAGACCGAGGGACAGGGGTTCCAATGAGCAGTTCTTC
CASRPRDRGSNEQFF
>.|TRBJ2-1|.|13|TRBV7-9
TGTGCCACCGCGAGGGGGTCCAACAATGAGCAGTTCTTC
CATARGSNNEQFF
>.|TRBJ2-1|.|15|TRBV18
TGTGCCAGCTCACCACGGAGGGTAGGGGGGAATGAGCAGTTCTTC
CASSPRRVGGNEQFF
>.|TRBJ1-6|.|14|TRBV9
TGTGCCAGCAGCGTAGAAGGGGGGGATTCACCCCTCCACTTT
CASSVEGGDSPLHF
>.|TRBJ1-1|.|12|TRBV29-1
TGCAGCGTTAATGAGCTAAAGGCTGAAGCTTTCTTT
CSVNELKAEAFF
>.|TRBJ1-2|few|13|TRBV5-6
TGTGCCAGCAGCTTCGGGACACTCTATGGCTACACCTTC
CASSFGTLYGYTF
>TRBD2|TRBJ2-6|.|18|TRBV4-2
TGTGCCAGCAGCGCAGTTCATAGCGGGGACTCTGGGGCCAACGTCCTGACTTTC
CASSAVHSGDSGANVLTF
>TRBD2|TRBJ2-1|.|14|TRBV7-3
TGTGCCAGCAGCTCAACGGGACTAGCGGGGGGACTGTTCTTC
CASSSTGLAGGLFF
>TRBD1|TRBJ1-3|once|15|TRBV28
TGTGCCAGCAGTGTTACAGGGGGCTCTGGAAACACCATATATTTT
CASSVTGGSGNTIYF
>.|TRBJ1-6|.|16|TRBV21-1
TGTGCCAGCAGCAAAGCGCGGGACAGGTATAATTCACCCCTCCACTTT
CASSKARDRYNSPLHF
>.|TRBJ1-1|few|15|TRBV3-1/TRBV3-2
TGTGCCAGCAGCCAAGCGGGTTTCCGCGGGACTGAAGCTTTCTTT
CASSQAGFRGTEAFF
>.|TRBJ1-2|.|13|TRBV30
TGTGCCTGGAGTAGTAAACAAAATTATGGCTACACCTTC
CAWSSKQNYGYTF
>TRBD1|TRBJ1-2|.|16|TRBV7-2
TGTGCCAGCAGCTCAGGGGGGGCCAGGTTGGAAAGTGGCTACACCTTC
CASSSGGARLESGYTF
>.|TRBJ2-3|once|13|TRBV21-1
TGTGCCAGCAGTAAGCGTCAGCGAGATACGCAGTATTTT
CASSKRQRDTQYF
>.|TRBJ2-1|.|11|TRBV2
TGTGCCAGCAGTGGATACAATGAGCAGTTCTTC
CASSGYNEQFF
>.|TRBJ1-2|.|14|TRBV28
TGTGCCAGCAGATCCATTCACGAGCACTATGGCTACACCTTC
CASRSIHEHYGYTF
>TRBD1|TRBJ1-2|.|16|TRBV5-1
TGCGCCAGCAGCCGCATGGATACAGGGGGCGGCTATGGCTACACCTTC
CASSRMDTGGGYGYTF
>.|TRBJ1-1|.|13|TRBV30
TGTGCCTGGACCTTAAACAGGGCCACTGAAGCTTTCTTT
CAWTLNRATEAFF
>.|TRBJ2-5|.|13|TRBV30
TGTGCCTGGAGTGTGACGACAGGAGAGACCCAGTACTTC
CAWSVTTGETQYF